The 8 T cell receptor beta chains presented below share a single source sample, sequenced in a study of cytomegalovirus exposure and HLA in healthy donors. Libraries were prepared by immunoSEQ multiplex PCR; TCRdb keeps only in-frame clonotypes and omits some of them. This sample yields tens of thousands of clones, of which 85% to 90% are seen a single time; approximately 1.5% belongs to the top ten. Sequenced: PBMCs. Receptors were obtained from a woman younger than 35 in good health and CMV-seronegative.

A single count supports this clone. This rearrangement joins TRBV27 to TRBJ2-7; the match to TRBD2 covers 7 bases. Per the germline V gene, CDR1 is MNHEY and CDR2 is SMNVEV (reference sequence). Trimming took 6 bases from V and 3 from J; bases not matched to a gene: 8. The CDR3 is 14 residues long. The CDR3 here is CASRSGASLYEQYF. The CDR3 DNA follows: TGTGCCAGCAGGAGCGGGGCCTCCCTCTACGAGCAGTACTTC.

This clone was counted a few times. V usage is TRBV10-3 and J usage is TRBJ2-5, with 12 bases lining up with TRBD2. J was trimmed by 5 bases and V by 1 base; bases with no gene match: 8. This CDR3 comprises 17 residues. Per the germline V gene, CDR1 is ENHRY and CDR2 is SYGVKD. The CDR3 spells CAISEYQGLAGPETQYF. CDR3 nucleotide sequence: TGTGCCATCAGTGAGTACCAAGGACTAGCGGGGCCGGAGACCCAGTACTTC.

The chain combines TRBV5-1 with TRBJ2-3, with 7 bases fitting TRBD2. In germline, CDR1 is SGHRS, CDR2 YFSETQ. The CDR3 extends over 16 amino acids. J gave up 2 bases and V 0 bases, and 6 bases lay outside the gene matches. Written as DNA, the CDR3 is TGCGCCAGCAGCTTGGATCCAGCGGGGTACACAGATACGCAGTATTTT. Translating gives CASSLDPAGYTDTQYF.

Here the CDR3 DNA reads TGTGCCAGCAGTCCCTGGACAGGCAATAGCAATCAGCCCCAGCATTTT. Encoded protein: CASSPWTGNSNQPQHF. The V gene is TRBV27, the J gene TRBJ1-5, with 7 bases that match TRBD1. This CDR3 spans 16 amino acids. Germline-derived CDR1 and CDR2 are MNHEY and SMNVEV (reference sequence). The ends lost 5 bases at V and 0 bases at J; junction bases unmatched: 7.

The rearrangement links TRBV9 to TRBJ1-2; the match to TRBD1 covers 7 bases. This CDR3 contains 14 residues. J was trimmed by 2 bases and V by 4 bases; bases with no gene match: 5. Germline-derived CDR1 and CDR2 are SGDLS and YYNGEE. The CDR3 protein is CASSPGTANYGYTF. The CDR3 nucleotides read TGTGCCAGCAGCCCCGGGACAGCGAACTATGGCTACACCTTC.

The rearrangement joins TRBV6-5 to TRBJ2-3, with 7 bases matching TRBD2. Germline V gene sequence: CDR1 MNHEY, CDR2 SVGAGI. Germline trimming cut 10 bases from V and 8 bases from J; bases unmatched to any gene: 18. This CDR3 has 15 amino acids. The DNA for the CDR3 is TGTGCCACCAACCGCGGGCGGACTAGTAGTGGTACGCAGTATTTT. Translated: CATNRGRTSSGTQYF.

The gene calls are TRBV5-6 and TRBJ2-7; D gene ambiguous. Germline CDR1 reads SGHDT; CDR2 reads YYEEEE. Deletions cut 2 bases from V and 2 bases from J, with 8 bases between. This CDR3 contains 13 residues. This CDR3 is CASSFVTAYEQYF. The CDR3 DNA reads TGTGCCAGCAGCTTCGTCACAGCCTACGAGCAGTACTTC.

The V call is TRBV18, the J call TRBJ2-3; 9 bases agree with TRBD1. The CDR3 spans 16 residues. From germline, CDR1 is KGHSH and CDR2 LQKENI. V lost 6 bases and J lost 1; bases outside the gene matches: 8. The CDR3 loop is CASSRDRDERTDTQYF. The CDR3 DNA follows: TGTGCCAGCTCGCGGGACAGGGATGAGCGCACAGATACGCAGTATTTT.